This T cell receptor beta chain was documented in a study of glioma-infiltrating T cells. About the study: Glioblastomas were WHO grade IV, sampled at first diagnosis; low-grade were grade II. About 920,000 peripheral T cells were targeted at about 4- to 11-fold coverage.

Germline CDR1 and CDR2: MNHEY and SMNVEV (reference sequence). V shed 5 bases and J 8 bases; nucleotides not matched to a gene: 9. The CDR3 extends over 15 amino acids. Amplification of TCR alpha and beta CDR3 regions from RNA used iRepertoire nested multiplex PCR. One-step reverse transcription and amplification started from around 100-400 ng of tissue mRNA or PBMC total RNA. MiXCR was run by TCRdb on the multiplex PCR reads, yielding one entry per CDR3 protein. The table records more than 300,000 distinct CDR3 sequences, more than 35% of them present only once. Study-level findings and limits: Tissue-blood divergence was below expectation in non-neoplastic patients, above in gliomas.

On this clonotype itself: Its matching antigen is unknown.

The rearrangement joins TRBV27 to TRBJ2-1; TRBD1 matches 10 bases. This TCR derives from a human donor with low-grade glioma or glioblastoma, undergoing nonglioma brain surgery, or in good health (not recorded which). The sample comprised glioma tissue, nonneoplastic brain tissue, or PBMCs (not recorded which). This CDR3 reads CASSTTGGAFYEQFF. As DNA, the CDR3 is TGTGCCAGCAGTACGACAGGGGGCGCGTTCTATGAGCAGTTCTTC.